This T cell receptor beta chain was obtained from a study of CD8 T cells in ankylosing spondylitis. Comment on this clonotype: What it binds is not known.

J lost 0 bases, V lost 10 bases, and 19 bases had no gene match. CDR1 and CDR2 from the germline V gene are LGHDT and YNNKEL (reference sequence). The CDR3 runs 20 residues. Quantitative 5'-RACE was performed with molecular barcodes, and it yielded the TCR beta libraries. One entry per CDR3 protein, called by TCRdb with MiXCR from the 5' RACE reads. The sample carries some 250,000 distinct CDR3 sequences, roughly 8.6% recorded once. Study-wide findings and caveats: Reportedly, significant enrichment of disease-linked clones occurred in matched ankylosing spondylitis synovial fluid. Some motif variants were previously reported in reactive arthritis synovial fluid and blood.

The chain carries TRBV3-1 and TRBJ2-3, with 13 bases that match TRBD2. This receptor was identified in a male donor with ankylosing spondylitis or in good health (not recorded which). Material for sequencing was blood, either unsorted or a sorted T cell fraction (not recorded which). The CDR3 loop is CATTQDGPGTSGASTDTQYF. CDR3 nucleotides: TGTGCCACCACCCAAGATGGTCCCGGGACTAGCGGGGCTAGCACAGATACGCAGTATTTT.